The following is a TCR beta chain sequence with its context. Its matching antigen is unknown. Purity above 98% was achieved in all sorted populations. The V segment lost 0 bases and the J segment 2 bases; nucleotides outside the gene matches: 4. The germline V gene encodes CDR1 LGHNA and CDR2 YSLEER. This CDR3 is 16 amino acids long. These data come from a study of beta chain features in type 1 diabetes. About the research overall: Investigators examined 107,917,701 sorted cells across all samples. Overall study results and limits: These data did not resolve whether HLA type affects TCRB rearrangement. Shortening that was moderate but significant affected the TCRB CDR3s of Type 1 diabetes patients in all four CD4+ subsets. A closer apparent resemblance between naive, central memory and Treg TCRB repertoires was seen in patients than in healthy donors.

Expressed TCRB transcripts were sequenced because the isolated RNA had all been reverse transcribed beforehand. Sequenced by immunoSEQ multiplex PCR; TCRdb stores in-frame clones only, minus some. The sample gives around 600,000 clones, around 12% of which show up once; roughly 0.11% is in the top ten. The J gene is TRBJ1-2, the V gene TRBV4-3, with TRBD1 identical over 9 bases. What was sequenced was naive CD4+ T cells from blood. The sequence was collected from a man between 25 and 39 years old with type 1 diabetes. CDR3 in DNA: TGCGCCAGCAGCCAAGATCTAGGACAGGGGAACTATGGCTACACCTTC. Amino acids: CASSQDLGQGNYGYTF.